The TCR beta chain described here comes from a study of Graves' ophthalmopathy and Graves' hyperthyroidism. Overall study context: At the time of initial diagnosis and before any treatment, peripheral blood was collected.

Scientists amplified the TCR beta CDR3 regions from RNA transcripts. The first-round RT-PCR employed HTBI primers together with the Qiagen OneStep RT-PCR kit. A multiplex PCR was then performed as the second round. TCRdb reprocessed the multiplex PCR reads with MiXCR, giving one entry per CDR3 protein. The table records around 600,000 distinct CDR3 sequences, under 50% of them present only once. CDR1 is SSHAT and CDR2 is FNYEAQ in the germline V gene (reference sequence). This CDR3 is 17 amino acids long. This clonotype has just a few counts. A junction boundary mismatches the germline segment, possibly from a read error. Moderate-to-severe activity, CAS ≥3, NOSPECS ≥4 and a duration under 3 months were seen in donors with ophthalmopathy. Thyroid ultrasound, orbital computed tomography, TRAb, serum thyroxine and clinical symptoms formed the basis of diagnosis.

Input material: peripheral blood. This sequence was found in an adult man with Graves' ophthalmopathy. This chain joins TRBV7-7 and TRBJ1-5; possible D gene TRBD1, 5 bases. CDR3 in amino acids: CASSPRAARGGNQPQHF. The DNA of the CDR3 is TGTGCTAGCAGCCCAAGGGCCGCCCGAGGGGGCAATCAGCCCCAGCATTTT.